A selection of T cell receptor beta chains follows, all from one sample in a study of shared clonotypes between healthy human individuals. Only in-frame clones appear in the TCRdb table, and some are missing; sequencing was by immunoSEQ multiplex PCR. The sample lists 490,000 or so clones, 70% to 85% seen once, with approximately 12% in the top ten. The sample taken for sequencing was PBMCs. All receptors come from a middle-aged woman in good health. Some clones in this sample may be carry-over from other donors' samples. The CDR3 runs from the conserved cysteine through the conserved F or W. The D gene is left open where the match is weak. Only part of the rows carry a size: once, few, many, or a class if the clone is expanded.

d_gene: .; j_gene: TRBJ1-1; abundance: .; v_gene: TRBV18; CDR3nt: TGTGCCAGCTCACCTAACGGGGGGATGGCTGAAGCTTTCTTT; CDR3aa: CASSPNGGMAEAFF
d_gene: TRBD1; j_gene: TRBJ2-5; abundance: .; v_gene: TRBV6-1; CDR3nt: TGTGCCAGCAGTGATGGGACAGGGGGACAAGAGACCCAGTACTTC; CDR3aa: CASSDGTGGQETQYF
d_gene: TRBD1; j_gene: TRBJ1-1; abundance: .; v_gene: TRBV7-9; CDR3nt: TGTGCCAGCAGCTTACGGGGACAGGTCCCCGCTTTCTTT; CDR3aa: CASSLRGQVPAFF
d_gene: .; j_gene: TRBJ2-7; abundance: once; v_gene: TRBV4-2; CDR3nt: TGTGCCAGCAGCCAAGCGGACGGTGGCTTGTACGAGCAGTACTTC; CDR3aa: CASSQADGGLYEQYF
d_gene: TRBD1; j_gene: TRBJ1-1; abundance: .; v_gene: TRBV9; CDR3nt: TGTGCCAGCAGCTTCCTACAGGGGGCTAACACTGAAGCTTTCTTT; CDR3aa: CASSFLQGANTEAFF
d_gene: .; j_gene: TRBJ2-7; abundance: many; v_gene: TRBV4-1; CDR3nt: TGCGCCAGCAGCCAAGGCTACTCATTGCTGTTTTCCTACGAGCAGTACTTC; CDR3aa: CASSQGYSLLFSYEQYF
d_gene: .; j_gene: TRBJ1-1; abundance: .; v_gene: TRBV28; CDR3nt: TGTGCCAGCAGTTTATTCGGGGGAAGAAGAGCTTTCTTT; CDR3aa: CASSLFGGRRAFF
d_gene: .; j_gene: TRBJ2-7; abundance: .; v_gene: TRBV7-2; CDR3nt: TGTGCCAGCAGCCGCTACTATCACCTCGCCACATACGAGCAGTACTTC; CDR3aa: CASSRYYHLATYEQYF
d_gene: TRBD1; j_gene: TRBJ1-4; abundance: .; v_gene: TRBV11-2; CDR3nt: TGTGCCAGCAGCTCAGGGGGGGGAGGAAAACTGTTTTTT; CDR3aa: CASSSGGGGKLFF
d_gene: .; j_gene: TRBJ1-3; abundance: few; v_gene: TRBV5-8; CDR3nt: TGTGCCAGCAGCTTTCAAGGCCACTCTGGAAACACCATATATTTT; CDR3aa: CASSFQGHSGNTIYF
d_gene: TRBD1; j_gene: TRBJ1-1; abundance: .; v_gene: TRBV5-1; CDR3nt: TGCGCCAGCACCGCATTAGACAGGGCGAACACTGAAGCTTTCTTT; CDR3aa: CASTALDRANTEAFF
d_gene: .; j_gene: TRBJ1-4; abundance: .; v_gene: TRBV9; CDR3nt: TGTGCCAGCGGCCCGGGATGGGGCCCGACTAATGAAAAACTGTTTTTT; CDR3aa: CASGPGWGPTNEKLFF
d_gene: .; j_gene: TRBJ2-3; abundance: .; v_gene: TRBV5-1; CDR3nt: TGCGCCAGCAGCTTGTTTTCAGCGCCAGATACGCAGTATTTT; CDR3aa: CASSLFSAPDTQYF
d_gene: .; j_gene: TRBJ2-5; abundance: .; v_gene: TRBV5-4; CDR3nt: TGTGCCAGCAGCCGGGACCCTGAAGAGACCCAGTACTTC; CDR3aa: CASSRDPEETQYF
d_gene: TRBD1; j_gene: TRBJ1-5; abundance: .; v_gene: TRBV28; CDR3nt: TGTGCCAGCAGTAAGGGACAGGGGCTATCCTATAGCAATCAGCCCCAGCATTTT; CDR3aa: CASSKGQGLSYSNQPQHF
d_gene: TRBD2; j_gene: TRBJ2-3; abundance: once; v_gene: TRBV2; CDR3nt: TGTGCCAGTCAGGGACTACTCGACCGAGACCGGGACACAGATACGCAGTATTTT; CDR3aa: CASQGLLDRDRDTDTQYF
d_gene: .; j_gene: TRBJ2-2; abundance: .; v_gene: TRBV9; CDR3nt: TGTGCCAGCAGCGGTTATAGCACCGGGGAGCTGTTTTTT; CDR3aa: CASSGYSTGELFF
d_gene: .; j_gene: TRBJ2-7; abundance: .; v_gene: TRBV28; CDR3nt: TGTGCCAGCAGTTTAGTGGGGCGGAATAACGAGCAGTACTTC; CDR3aa: CASSLVGRNNEQYF
d_gene: TRBD2; j_gene: TRBJ2-3; abundance: .; v_gene: TRBV7-3; CDR3nt: TGTGCCAGCAGTTACAGGCCATCAGGACTAGCGGCCACAGATACGCAGTATTTT; CDR3aa: CASSYRPSGLAATDTQYF
d_gene: .; j_gene: TRBJ2-7; abundance: .; v_gene: TRBV29-1; CDR3nt: TGCAGCGTAATGCGGGACTTCTCCCAGGTGGAGCAGTACTTC; CDR3aa: CSVMRDFSQVEQYF